This T cell receptor (beta chain) was recovered during a study of cytomegalovirus exposure and HLA in healthy donors (TCRdb year 2017). A note on the overall study: In an earlier analysis of approximately 500 of the donors, 276 Gb of sequence data and approximately 120 million unique TCR beta sequences from about 180 million T cells were reported. Roughly 300 gigabases of sequencing data and about 92 million unique TCR sequences made up an early release that covered over 550 HLA-typed donors. Among the approximately 400 genotyped donors, around 81% belonged to the genetic ancestry cluster associated with self-reported Caucasian donors. The aim of the study was to test whether cataloging public T cell receptors could identify signatures of past pathogen exposure. Using immunosequencing, the study profiled T cell repertoires from about 650 subjects and related those repertoires to cytomegalovirus serostatus. Along with the roughly 670-subject first cohort, a separate validation cohort of 120 different subjects was used. High-throughput TCR immunosequencing, statistical association of individual TCRs with disease status, and machine learning were combined to predict cytomegalovirus infection status. In a later analysis, previously published TCR beta repertoires from roughly 710 donors were re-analyzed and high-resolution HLA genotyping was added so that TCR occurrence patterns could be studied. Rather than using new phenotypic data, the later analysis identified candidate immune exposures from TCR beta sequences and from how often those sequences occurred across donors. To decide whether each TCR beta V gene segment behaved as functional or pseudogenic, an earlier analysis of some 540 of the donors relied on high-throughput TCR beta sequencing. Donor age, sex, ethnicity and CMV serostatus were compiled together with the repertoire data. In a later genetic analysis, genome-wide SNP genotypes for about three fifths of the roughly 670 donors were used, and that subset was treated as a discovery cohort. Every repertoire in the discovery cohort had been generated on one and the same sequencing platform. Both class I and class II loci were covered by HLA typing, at four-digit resolution. The number of donors typed differed by locus, with about 629-640 for A, B, C, DRB1 and DQB1, more than 500 for DQA1, about 610 for DPA1, and 472 for DPB1. Several DR-DQ haplotypes were handled as single units for association and clustering because linkage in the cohort was strong. Among 300 to 500 genotyped donors of the cohort, an average of around 250,000 unique TCR beta nucleotide sequences was sequenced per donor, of which about 19% were non-productive. Here is what the overall study found, with its caveats: According to a later analysis, TCR association rates differed among HLA loci, with DRB1 alleles showing the most associated TCRs and HLA-C alleles showing the fewest. Correlated functional status among segregating V segments might reflect linkage disequilibrium, but an unknown experimental factor could not be ruled out. Most TCR sequences were seen in very few donors, while some public TCRs were found in many individuals. The study gave a list of over 150 TCR beta chains associated with cytomegalovirus. Most CMV-associated TCR beta chains appeared to be HLA-restricted in a later analysis, and the HLA associations seemed to be driven largely by CMV exposure. For the cohort, immune exposure information was limited to CMV serostatus. At a false discovery rate of 0.05, a later analysis linked 15,000 to 20,000 TCR beta sequences to specific HLA alleles. A further reported finding was that TCR beta sequences accurately predicted the HLA-A and HLA-B alleles for most subjects in the first cohort. Cytomegalovirus status was reported to be diagnosed by the classifier with high specificity and sensitivity in both the original and validation cohorts. In this cohort, only TCR beta chains were sequenced, and detectable features were limited by the absence of alpha or paired-chain data. The 87-base-pair reads could not distinguish some IMGT-functional V segments, including TRBV6-2 and TRBV6-3, so those segments were excluded. According to a later genetic analysis, donors in an Asian-associated ancestry cluster had fewer N-insertions in productive TCRs than the roughly 660-donor mean. Presence/absence analyses assumed roughly uniform sequencing depth across donors, an assumption that may not hold. In a later analysis, HLA-associated TCR beta chains were found to be more clonally expanded and to have lower generation probabilities than equally common non-associated chains. According to the authors, the approach could potentially be generalized to other disease states and immunological phenotypes. The sequencing pipeline was judged likely to have produced a cluster of highly shared sequence variants as a technical artifact. In a later analysis, several top co-occurrence clusters were reported to appear linked to parvovirus B19, influenza, CMV and Epstein-Barr virus. A few of the identified cytomegalovirus-associated TCR beta chains were confirmed in vitro to be specific for cytomegalovirus antigens. In an earlier analysis of around 600 of the donors, most TCR beta V segments were observed in productive rearrangements about 87% or about 30% of the time, broadly matching IMGT annotations. V-gene and J-gene trimming of TCR beta chains was associated with a missense DCLRE1C variant in a later genetic analysis, and the association was replicated in an independent cohort. Because counts were too low, about 15 rarely observed V segments, including chromosome 9 orphons, were left out of the earlier analysis of a few hundred of the donors. Assigning TCR associations to individual alleles was difficult when HLA alleles, especially DR and DQ, strongly co-occurred. Because HLA typing was unavailable for some donors at each locus, only the typed subset was used in association tests.

Unmatched junction bases come to 8, with V trimmed by 5 bases and J by 7 bases. The germline V gene (reference sequence) yields SEHNR for CDR1 and FQNEAQ for CDR2. From the cysteine up to the phenylalanine, the CDR3 has a length of 14 residues. Only the CDR3 part of the read is kept: 42 bases, read in frame from the first base. Preparation of the library involved the immunoSEQ multiplex PCR assay. For the multiplex PCR, a mixture combining 60 forward primers for TCR Vbeta segments and 13 reverse primers for TCR Jbeta segments was used. The CDR3 region of rearranged TCR beta genes was amplified from genomic DNA by a multiplex PCR assay. The Illumina HiSeq System was used to sequence the amplified TCR beta libraries as 87-base-pair reads. As for the original processing: Across the 670 or so repertoires, a later analysis counted 80 million or so unique TCR beta chains, some 11 million of which were shared by at least two donors. To remove PCR and sequencing errors, raw reads were error-corrected and collapsed into unique sequences using a nearest-neighbor algorithm that merged closely related sequences. CDR3 sequences were aligned to IMGT reference sequences to assign V, D and J gene segments. Each retained sequence needed at least a six-nucleotide match to both a V gene segment and a J gene segment. A rearrangement was called productive if the CDR3 had no stop codons and remained in frame with V and J, and every other rearrangement was called non-productive. CDR3 was defined according to IMGT convention as the region running from the second conserved V-encoded cysteine to the conserved J-encoded phenylalanine. The earlier analysis of 500 to 600 of the donors excluded sequences that lacked an unambiguous match to a single V gene segment. In an earlier analysis of approximately 550 of the donors, V segments were called functional above 56.7% productive rearrangements and were called segregating when the between-donor standard deviation exceeded 5%. To diagnose cytomegalovirus status from the catalog of TCR beta chain sequences, a statistical classification framework was built. In a later analysis, V and J genes were assigned by comparing TCR nucleotide sequences against IMGT/GENE-DB human TR gene sequences. A later analysis assigned CDR3 sequences and most-parsimonious VDJ recombination scenarios with the TCRdist pipeline. A later analysis defined each TCR beta chain by its CDR3 amino acid sequence plus V-gene family, and excluded reads lacking a unique V-gene family. A later analysis removed roughly 590 highly shared, low-generation-probability nucleotide sequences to deal with suspected cross-contamination and a sequencing artifact. In a later analysis, a clonal expansion index for each public chain was calculated from normalized within-repertoire ranks of inferred template counts. In a later analysis, generation probabilities were computed with a VDJ recombination model fitted to out-of-frame rearrangements, and the resulting probabilities were checked against IGoR. Hypergeometric tests were used in a later analysis to score TCR-TCR, TCR-HLA and TCR-CMV co-occurrence, with a repertoire-size bias correction applied to the TCR pairs. In a later analysis, false discovery rates were estimated by permuting HLA or CMV assignments 20 times. In a later analysis, co-occurring TCRs were grouped using DBSCAN, with TCRdist sequence similarity added in when clustering inside HLA-allele-positive subsets. For co-occurrence clustering, repertoires with fewer than 30,000 or more than 120,000 public chains were excluded, along with a handful of repertoires with anomalous nucleotide sharing. TCRdb's version of the immuneACCESS table is confined to in-frame rearrangements and falls short of the full clone set. An unresolved V gene accounts for under half of the shortfall where checked; the remainder is of unknown origin. The D gene and trimming were derived from the DNA, and the V and J assignments and clone size from that table. Recorded for this sample are over 100,000 clones; roughly 74% of them occurred a single time. Approximately 0.9% of the sample lies in the top ten.

The cohort consisted of some 670 healthy bone marrow donors. At the time of sampling, every cohort member was nominally healthy, though immune exposures that went unrecorded were likely present. The donor was CMV seronegative and was included in the group of a few hundred seronegative cohort members. Each donor provided a peripheral blood sample, and peripheral blood mononuclear cells were used for TCR beta sequencing. Genomic DNA extraction from the blood cell samples was performed with the Qiagen DNeasy Blood Extraction Kit. Turning to this clone: There is no known antigen for this receptor. Base qualities are not provided; no much larger clone lies one nucleotide away.

The source of this sequence is a woman aged 25-40 years in good health and CMV-seronegative. The sample comprised PBMCs. Recombination connected TRBV7-9 to TRBJ2-7, and TRBD1 aligns with 10 junction nucleotides. The sequenced DNA: TGTGCCAGCAGCCCGGGGACAGGGGCACGGGAGCAGTACTTC. This sequence encodes CASSPGTGAREQYF.